This T cell receptor beta chain is from a study of blood T cell repertoires in COVID-19. With V trimmed by 0 bases and J by 8 bases, 14 bases remained unmatched. This CDR3 comprises 17 residues. Germline loops: CDR1 MRHNA, CDR2 SNTAGT. Sequenced by immunoSEQ multiplex PCR; TCRdb stores in-frame clones only, minus some. The repertoire holds approximately 200,000 clones, with 70% to 85% as singletons. This chain connects TRBV6-4 to TRBJ1-2; TRBD1 agrees at 8 bases. This sequence originates from a woman aged 25 to 45 who had recovered from COVID-19. The sequenced sample consisted of PBMCs or T cells enriched from blood (not recorded which). The CDR3: CASSDSPLSTGAWGYTF. DNA for the CDR3: TGTGCCAGCAGTGACTCGCCGCTCTCGACAGGGGCATGGGGCTACACCTTC.